The 6 T cell receptor beta chains listed next were all sequenced from one sample in a study of lymphopenia after photon versus proton radiotherapy. TCRdb's table, derived via immunoSEQ multiplex PCR, lists solely in-frame clones and lacks some. Among tens of thousands of clones listed, 80% to 90% were seen once. The source was peripheral blood, collected from a patient treated with proton-based radiotherapy. These receptors were collected from a man older than 75 with esophageal cancer.

V gene TRBV6-1 combines with J gene TRBJ2-5; D gene unclear. V was cut by 2 bases and J by 5 bases, with 9 bases left in between. The CDR3 has 13 residues. In germline, CDR1 is MNHNS, CDR2 SASEGT. The CDR3 here is CASSERDLETQYF. In DNA form, the CDR3 reads TGTGCCAGCAGTGAACGAGACTTGGAGACCCAGTACTTC.

The chain has TRBV6-5 and TRBJ1-2; 8 bases are shared with TRBD1. Germline values: CDR1 MNHEY, CDR2 SVGAGI. With 0 bases clipped from V and 6 bases from J, the junction kept 0 bases outside the gene matches. The CDR3 has 13 amino acids. The CDR3 sequence is CASSYSDRDGYTF. DNA of the CDR3: TGTGCCAGCAGTTACTCGGACAGGGATGGCTACACCTTC.

The chain is built from TRBV2 and TRBJ2-4; 8 bases line up with TRBD1. After removal of 1 base from V and 6 bases from J, the junction contained 5 bases not matched to a gene. The CDR3 consists of 15 residues. CDR1 and CDR2 (germline): SNHLY, FYNNEI. The CDR3 region has the DNA TGTGCCAGCAGTGAAGGGCGGACAGGGAGAAACATTCAGTACTTC. It specifies CASSEGRTGRNIQYF.

The chain is built from TRBV7-2 and TRBJ2-3; the D is unclear. The length of the CDR3 is 12 residues. V lost 3 bases, J lost 4 bases, and 5 bases lay in between. Per germline, CDR1 SGHTA and CDR2 FQGNSA. CDR3 bases: TGTGCCAGCAGCTTCCGTTCAGATACGCAGTATTTT. It codes for CASSFRSDTQYF. The entire variable domain, with the rest obtained from reference TRBV7-2 and TRBJ2-3, is as follows: GAGVSQSPSNKVTEKGKDVELRCDPISGHTALYWYRQSLGQGLEFLIYFQGNSAPDKSGLPSDRFSAERTGGSVSTLTIQRTQQEDSAVYLCASSFRSDTQYFGPGTRLTVL.

V is TRBV7-3 and J is TRBJ2-1, with TRBD1 as a possible D gene (6 bases). The ends were cut back, 5 bases at V and 4 bases at J, with 9 bases in the middle. The CDR3 runs to 13 residues. Germline lookup yields CDR1 SGHTA and CDR2 FQGTGA. CDR3 coding DNA: TGTGCCAGCAGCCCCGGGACATACAATGAGCAGTTCTTC. This encodes CASSPGTYNEQFF.

This clone appeared a single time. This chain uses TRBV25-1 with TRBJ1-1; D not resolved. Trimming left V 7 bases short and J 0 bases short, with 9 bases between. Looked up from germline, CDR1 is MGHDK and CDR2 is SYGVNS. CDR3 length equals 13 residues. The CDR3 DNA reads TGTGCCAGCAATAAGGGTCTGAACACTGAAGCTTTCTTT. This encodes CASNKGLNTEAFF.